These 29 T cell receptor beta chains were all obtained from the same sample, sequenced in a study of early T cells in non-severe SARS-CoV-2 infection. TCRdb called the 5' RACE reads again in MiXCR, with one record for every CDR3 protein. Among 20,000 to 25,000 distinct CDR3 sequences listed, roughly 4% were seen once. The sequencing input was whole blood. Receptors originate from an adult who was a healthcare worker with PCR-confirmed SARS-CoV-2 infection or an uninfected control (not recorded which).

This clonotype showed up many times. The CDR3 loop is CASSSQGGRDEQYF. The CDR3 nucleotides read TGCGCCAGCAGCTCCCAGGGGGGGCGCGACGAGCAGTACTTC. The rearrangement joins TRBV5-1 to TRBJ2-7; D assignment may be TRBD1 or TRBD2 (7 bases each). Germline lookup yields CDR1 SGHRS and CDR2 YFSETQ. The ends were cut back, 3 bases at V and 5 bases at J, with 15 bases in the middle. The CDR3 is 14 amino acids.

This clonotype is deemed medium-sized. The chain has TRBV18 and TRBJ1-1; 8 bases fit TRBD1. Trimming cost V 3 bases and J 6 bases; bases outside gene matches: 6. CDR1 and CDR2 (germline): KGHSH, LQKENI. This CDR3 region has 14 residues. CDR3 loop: CASSPQGARSEAFF. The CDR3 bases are TGTGCCAGCTCACCCCAGGGGGCGCGATCTGAAGCTTTCTTT. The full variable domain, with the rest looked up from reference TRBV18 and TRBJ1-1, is NAGVMQNPRHLVRRRGQEARLRCSPMKGHSHVYWYRQLPEEGLKFMVYLQKENIIDESGMPKERFSAEFPKEGPSILRIQQVVRGDSAAYFCASSPQGARSEAFFGQGTRLTVV.

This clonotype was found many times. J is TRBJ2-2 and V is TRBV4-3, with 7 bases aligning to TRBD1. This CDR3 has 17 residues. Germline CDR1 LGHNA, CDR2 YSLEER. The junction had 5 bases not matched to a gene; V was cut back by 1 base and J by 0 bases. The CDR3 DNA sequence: TGCGCCAGCAGCCAAGGGACCGGGACAGCGAACACCGGGGAGCTGTTTTTT. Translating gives CASSQGTGTANTGELFF.

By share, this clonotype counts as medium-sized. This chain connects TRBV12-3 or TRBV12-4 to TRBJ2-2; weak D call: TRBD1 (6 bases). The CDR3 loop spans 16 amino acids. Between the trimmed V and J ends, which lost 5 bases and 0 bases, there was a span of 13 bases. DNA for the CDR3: TGTGCCAGCAGTCCAGGGGACGGGGCGAACACCGGGGAGCTGTTTTTT. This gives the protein CASSPGDGANTGELFF.

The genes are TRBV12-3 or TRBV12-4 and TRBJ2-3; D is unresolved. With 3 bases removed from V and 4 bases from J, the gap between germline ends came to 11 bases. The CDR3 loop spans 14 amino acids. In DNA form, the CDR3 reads TGTGCCAGCAGTTTTTTAGGTGATGCAGATACGCAGTATTTT. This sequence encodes CASSFLGDADTQYF.

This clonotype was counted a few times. The CDR3 here is CAWSVNRWDSPLHF. CDR3 coding DNA: TGTGCCTGGAGTGTTAACAGGTGGGATTCACCCCTCCACTTT. The rearrangement links TRBV30 to TRBJ1-6; D possibly corresponds to TRBD1 (5 bases). Trimming left V 0 bases short and J 8 bases short, with 11 bases between. Germline V CDR1 and CDR2: GTSNPN, SVGIG (reference sequence). CDR3 length: 14 residues.

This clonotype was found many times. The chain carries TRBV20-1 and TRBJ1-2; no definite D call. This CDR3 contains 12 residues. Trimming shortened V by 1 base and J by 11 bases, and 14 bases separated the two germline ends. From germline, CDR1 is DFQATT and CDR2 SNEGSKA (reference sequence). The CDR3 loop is CSARVAGDKYTF. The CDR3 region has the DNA TGCAGTGCTAGAGTCGCGGGAGACAAGTACACCTTC.

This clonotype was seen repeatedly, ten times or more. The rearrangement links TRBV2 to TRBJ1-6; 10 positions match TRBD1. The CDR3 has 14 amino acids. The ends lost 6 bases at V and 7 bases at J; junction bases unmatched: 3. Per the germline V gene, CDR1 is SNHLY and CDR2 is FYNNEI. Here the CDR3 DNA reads TGTGCCAGCAGCCGGGACAGGGGCAATTCACCCCTCCACTTT. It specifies CASSRDRGNSPLHF. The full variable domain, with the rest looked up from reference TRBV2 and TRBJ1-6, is EPEVTQTPSHQVTQMGQEVILRCVPISNHLYFYWYRQILGQKVEFLVSFYNNEISEKSEIFDDQFSVERPDGSNFTLKIRSTKLEDSAMYFCASSRDRGNSPLHFGNGTRLTVT.

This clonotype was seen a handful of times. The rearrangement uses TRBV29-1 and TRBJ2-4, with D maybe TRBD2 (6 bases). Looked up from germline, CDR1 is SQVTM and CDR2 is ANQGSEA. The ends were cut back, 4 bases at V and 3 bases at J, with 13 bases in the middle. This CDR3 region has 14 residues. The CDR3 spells CSVGFWRGKNIQYF. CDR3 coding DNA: TGCAGCGTTGGATTTTGGAGGGGCAAAAACATTCAGTACTTC.

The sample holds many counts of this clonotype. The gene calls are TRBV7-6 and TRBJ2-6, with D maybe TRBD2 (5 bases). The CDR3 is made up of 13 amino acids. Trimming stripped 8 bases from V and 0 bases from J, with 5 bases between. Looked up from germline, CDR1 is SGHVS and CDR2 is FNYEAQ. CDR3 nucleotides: TGTGCCAGCCGGGACTCTGGGGCCAACGTCCTGACTTTC. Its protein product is CASRDSGANVLTF. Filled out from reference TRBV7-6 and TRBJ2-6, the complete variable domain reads GAGVSQSPRYKVTKRGQDVALRCDPISGHVSLYWYRQALGQGPEFLTYFNYEAQQDKSGLPNDRFSAERPEGSISTLTIQRTEQRDSAMYRCASRDSGANVLTFGAGSRLTVL.

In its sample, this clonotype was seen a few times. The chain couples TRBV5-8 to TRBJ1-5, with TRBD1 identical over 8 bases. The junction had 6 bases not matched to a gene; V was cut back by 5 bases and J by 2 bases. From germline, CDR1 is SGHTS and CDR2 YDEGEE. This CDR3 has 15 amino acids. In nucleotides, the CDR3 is TGTGCCAGCAGAACAGGGGGTCCTGGCAATCAGCCCCAGCATTTT. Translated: CASRTGGPGNQPQHF. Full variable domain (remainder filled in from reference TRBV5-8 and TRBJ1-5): EAGVTQSPTHLIKTRGQQATLRCSPISGHTSVYWYQQALGLGLQFLLWYDEGEERNRGNFPPRFSGRQFPNYSSELNVNALELEDSALYLCASRTGGPGNQPQHFGDGTRLSIL.

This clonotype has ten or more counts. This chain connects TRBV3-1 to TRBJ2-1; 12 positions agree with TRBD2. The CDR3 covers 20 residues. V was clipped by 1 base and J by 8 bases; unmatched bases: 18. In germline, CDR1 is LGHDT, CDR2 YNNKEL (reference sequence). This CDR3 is CASSQVPGLPSGGAKDEQFF. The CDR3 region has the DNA TGTGCCAGCAGCCAAGTCCCTGGCCTGCCTAGCGGGGGGGCAAAGGATGAGCAGTTCTTC.

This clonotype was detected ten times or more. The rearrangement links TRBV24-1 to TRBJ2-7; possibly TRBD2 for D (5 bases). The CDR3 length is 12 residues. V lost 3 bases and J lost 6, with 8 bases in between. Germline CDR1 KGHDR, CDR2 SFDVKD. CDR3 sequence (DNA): TGTGCCACCAGTGATCCCCGGGGCGAGCAGTACTTC. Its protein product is CATSDPRGEQYF.

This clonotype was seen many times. The CDR3 is CSASSTGNQPQHF. In DNA, the CDR3 is TGCAGTGCTAGCTCAACAGGAAATCAGCCCCAGCATTTT. The chain has TRBV20-1 and TRBJ1-5; D might be TRBD1 (5 bases). The ends were cut back, 3 bases at V and 4 bases at J, with 10 bases in the middle. The CDR3 contains 13 residues. The germline V gene has CDR1 DFQATT and CDR2 SNEGSKA (reference sequence).

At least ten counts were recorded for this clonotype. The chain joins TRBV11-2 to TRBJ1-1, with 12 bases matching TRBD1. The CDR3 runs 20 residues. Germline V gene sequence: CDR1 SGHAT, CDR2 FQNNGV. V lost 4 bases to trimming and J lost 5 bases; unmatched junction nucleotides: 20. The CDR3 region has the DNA TGTGCCAGCAGCTCACCGGGACAGGGGGCCTGGTGGGTCCGAGGTACTGAAGCTTTCTTT. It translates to CASSSPGQGAWWVRGTEAFF.

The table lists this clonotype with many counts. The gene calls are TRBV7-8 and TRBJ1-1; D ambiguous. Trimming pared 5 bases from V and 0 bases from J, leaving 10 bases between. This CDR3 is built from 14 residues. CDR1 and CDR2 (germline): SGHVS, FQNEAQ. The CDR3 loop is CASSRPFMNTEAFF. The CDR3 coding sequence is TGTGCCAGCAGCCGCCCTTTCATGAACACTGAAGCTTTCTTT. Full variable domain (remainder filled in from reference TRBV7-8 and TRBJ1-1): GAGVSQSPRYKVAKRGQDVALRCDPISGHVSLFWYQQALGQGPEFLTYFQNEAQLDKSGLPSDRFFAERPEGSVSTLKIQRTQQEDSAVYLCASSRPFMNTEAFFGQGTRLTVV.

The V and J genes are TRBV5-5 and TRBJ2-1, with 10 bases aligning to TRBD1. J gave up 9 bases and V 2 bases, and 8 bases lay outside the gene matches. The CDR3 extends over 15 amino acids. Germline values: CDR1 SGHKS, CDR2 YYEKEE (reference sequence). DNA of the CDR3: TGTGCCAGCAGCTTAGGGACAGGGGCTTGGACTGAGCAGTTCTTC. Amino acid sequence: CASSLGTGAWTEQFF. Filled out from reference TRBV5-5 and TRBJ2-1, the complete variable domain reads DAGVTQSPTHLIKTRGQQVTLRCSPISGHKSVSWYQQVLGQGPQFIFQYYEKEERGRGNFPDRFSARQFPNYSSELNVNALLLGDSALYLCASSLGTGAWTEQFFGPGTRLTVL.

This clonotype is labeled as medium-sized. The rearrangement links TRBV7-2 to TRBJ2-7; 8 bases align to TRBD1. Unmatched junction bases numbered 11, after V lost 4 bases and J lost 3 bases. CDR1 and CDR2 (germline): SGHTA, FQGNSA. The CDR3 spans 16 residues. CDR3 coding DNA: TGTGCCAGCAGCTCGTTACCGGGACAGGTTGACTACGAGCAGTACTTC. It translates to CASSSLPGQVDYEQYF.

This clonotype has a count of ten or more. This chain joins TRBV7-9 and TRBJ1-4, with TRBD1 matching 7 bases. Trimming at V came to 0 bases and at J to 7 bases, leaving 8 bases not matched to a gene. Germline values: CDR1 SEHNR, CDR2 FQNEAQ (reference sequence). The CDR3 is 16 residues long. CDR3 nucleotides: TGTGCCAGCAGCTTAGCGCCGACAGGGTTGGGTGAAAAACTGTTTTTT. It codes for CASSLAPTGLGEKLFF.

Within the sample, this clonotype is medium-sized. CDR3 nucleotides: TGTGCCAGCAGCGGTAGCGCCACCTCAACTTTCCAAGAGACCCAGTACTTC. Amino acid sequence: CASSGSATSTFQETQYF. This chain uses TRBV11-2 with TRBJ2-5; maybe TRBD2 (5 bases). Trimming cost V 5 bases and J 1 base, with 20 bases left between them. Germline V gene data show CDR1 as SGHAT and CDR2 as FQNNGV. This CDR3 is 17 amino acids long.

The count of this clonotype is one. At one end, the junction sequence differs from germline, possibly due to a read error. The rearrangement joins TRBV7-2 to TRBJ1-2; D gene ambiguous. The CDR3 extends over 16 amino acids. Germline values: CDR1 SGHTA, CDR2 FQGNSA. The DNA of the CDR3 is TGTGCCAGCAGCTTAGCGCCGGGGATTGCTAACTATAGCTACACCTTC. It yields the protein CASSLAPGIANYSYTF.

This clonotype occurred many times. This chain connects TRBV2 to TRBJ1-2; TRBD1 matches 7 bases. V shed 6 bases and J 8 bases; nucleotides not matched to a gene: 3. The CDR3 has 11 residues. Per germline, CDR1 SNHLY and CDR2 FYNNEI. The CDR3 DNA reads TGTGCCAGCAGCGGGACAGCCGGCTACACCTTC. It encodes CASSGTAGYTF.

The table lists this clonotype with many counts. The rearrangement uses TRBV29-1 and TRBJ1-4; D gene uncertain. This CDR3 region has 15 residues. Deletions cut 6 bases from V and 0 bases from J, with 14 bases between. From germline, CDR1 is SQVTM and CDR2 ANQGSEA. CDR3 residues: CSVRDIFATNEKLFF. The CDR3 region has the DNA TGCAGCGTCCGTGATATATTCGCAACTAATGAAAAACTGTTTTTT.

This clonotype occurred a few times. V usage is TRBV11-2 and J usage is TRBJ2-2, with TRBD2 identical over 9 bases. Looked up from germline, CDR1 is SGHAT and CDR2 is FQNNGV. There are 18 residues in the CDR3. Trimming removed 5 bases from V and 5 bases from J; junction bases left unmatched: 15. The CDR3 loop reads CASSGASGVPGRTGELFF. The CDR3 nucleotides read TGTGCCAGCAGCGGCGCTAGCGGGGTTCCCGGGCGAACCGGGGAGCTGTTTTTT.

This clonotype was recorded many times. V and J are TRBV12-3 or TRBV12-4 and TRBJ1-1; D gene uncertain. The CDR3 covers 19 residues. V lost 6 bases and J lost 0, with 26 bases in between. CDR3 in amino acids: CASSYFQVLGFNLNTEAFF. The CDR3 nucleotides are TGTGCCAGCAGCTATTTCCAGGTCTTGGGGTTTAATCTGAACACTGAAGCTTTCTTT.

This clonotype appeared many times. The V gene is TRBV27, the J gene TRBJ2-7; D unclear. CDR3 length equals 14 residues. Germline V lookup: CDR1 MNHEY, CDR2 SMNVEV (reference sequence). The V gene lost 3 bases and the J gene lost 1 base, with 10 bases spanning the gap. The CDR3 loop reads CASSFRHKSYEQYF. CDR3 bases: TGTGCCAGCAGTTTCAGGCACAAATCCTACGAGCAGTACTTC.

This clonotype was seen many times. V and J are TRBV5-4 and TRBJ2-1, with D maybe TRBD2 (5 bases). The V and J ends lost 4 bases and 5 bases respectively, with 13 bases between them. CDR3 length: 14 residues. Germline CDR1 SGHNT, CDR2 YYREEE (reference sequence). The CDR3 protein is CASSPKLGNNEQFF. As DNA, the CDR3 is TGTGCCAGCAGCCCTAAACTAGGGAACAATGAGCAGTTCTTC.

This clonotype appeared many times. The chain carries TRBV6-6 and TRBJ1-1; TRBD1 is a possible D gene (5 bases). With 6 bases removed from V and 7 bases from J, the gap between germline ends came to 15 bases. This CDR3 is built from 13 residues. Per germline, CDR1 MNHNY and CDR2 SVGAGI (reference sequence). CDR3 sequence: CASSSGTQREAFF. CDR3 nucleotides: TGTGCCAGCAGCAGTGGGACCCAGCGTGAAGCTTTCTTT.

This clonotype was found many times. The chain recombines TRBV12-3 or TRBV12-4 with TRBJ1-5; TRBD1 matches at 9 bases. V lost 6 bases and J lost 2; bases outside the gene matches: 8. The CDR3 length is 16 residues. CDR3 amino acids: CASSDTGGRGNQPQHF. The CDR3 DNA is TGTGCCAGCAGCGATACAGGGGGCAGGGGCAATCAGCCCCAGCATTTT.